The 28 T cell receptor beta chains reported below all come from one sample, sequenced in a study of blood T cell repertoires in COVID-19 (dated by TCRdb to 2020 to 2022). Receptor amplification or capture employed the immunoSEQ multiplex PCR assay. The source is immuneACCESS, and TCRdb retained only in-frame sequences with V and J called. Part of the clones is not carried over; for the studies checked, unresolved V genes explain less than half of this, and the remainder is unexplained. The sample has around 140,000 clones on record, 80% to 90% of them singletons. The biggest ten clones account for 2% to 2.5% of the sample. The sequenced sample was peripheral blood. Receptor source: a man in his fifties or sixties with active COVID-19.

CDR3 residues: CARSTPGAGWYCTGELFF. As DNA, the CDR3 is TGTGCCAGAAGCACCCCAGGAGCGGGGTGGTACTGCACCGGGGAGCTGTTTTTT. The rearrangement uses TRBV5-3 and TRBJ2-2; 7 positions match TRBD2. TRBV5-3 is flagged as an ORF with uncertain function. CDR3 length: 18 amino acids. V lost 4 bases, J lost 4 bases, and 16 bases stayed unmatched.

The V gene is TRBV6-1, the J gene TRBJ2-5; 9 bases agree with TRBD2. The germline gives CDR1 MNHNS, CDR2 SASEGT. The V gene end was trimmed by 4 bases and the J gene end by 1 base; junction bases not matched to a gene: 10. This CDR3 region has 17 residues. The CDR3 coding sequence is TGTGCCAGCAGTGTAAAAGGGAGCGGGGGGAGCCAAGAGACCCAGTACTTC. Its translation: CASSVKGSGGSQETQYF.

CDR3 protein: CASSNTFHGNSPLHF. CDR3 nucleotides: TGTGCCAGTAGCAATACATTTCATGGTAATTCACCCCTCCACTTT. V usage is TRBV19 and J usage is TRBJ1-6, with D unclear. The length of the CDR3 is 15 residues. V lost 6 bases and J 6 bases, leaving 15 bases between the germline ends. Germline CDR1 is LNHDA and CDR2 is SQIVND (reference sequence).

To note about this clone: No DNA is shown, since the ends of the CDR3 on it are uncertain; the CDR3 is the one TCRdb lists. The chain carries TRBV3-1 (or the pseudogene TRBV3-2) and TRBJ2-1; the table calls TRBD2, which could not be checked here. Including both end residues, the CDR3 is 12 amino acids long. The V gene's germline CDR1 is LGHDT and CDR2 YNNKEL (reference sequence). The CDR3 loop reads CASSQVGGGTFF.

CDR3 bases: TGTGCCAGCAGCCGACGACAGGGGGTCACTGAAGCTTTCTTT. Amino acid sequence: CASSRRQGVTEAFF. The gene calls are TRBV6-2 or TRBV6-3 and TRBJ1-1; 9 positions agree with TRBD1. With V trimmed by 6 bases and J by 4 bases, 6 bases remained unmatched. The CDR3 has 14 residues. Germline values: CDR1 MNHEY, CDR2 SVGEGT.

This clone was observed a few times. The chain carries TRBV4-3 and TRBJ1-6; D gene ambiguous. This CDR3 is 13 amino acids long. Germline V gene sequence: CDR1 LGHNA, CDR2 YSLEER. V was shortened by 3 bases and J by 8 bases, with 8 bases between the two germline ends. DNA of the CDR3: TGCGCCAGCAGCCAGGAGGGTGATTCACCCCTCCACTTT. This sequence encodes CASSQEGDSPLHF.

V is TRBV30 and J is TRBJ2-1; maybe TRBD2 (7 bases). This CDR3 region has 15 residues. The germline V gene encodes CDR1 GTSNPN and CDR2 SVGIG (reference sequence). Trimming shortened V by 1 base and J by 8 bases, and 18 bases separated the two germline ends. CDR3 sequence reads: CAWSASRRGGHEQFF. The CDR3 coding sequence is TGTGCCTGGAGTGCGAGTAGGAGGGGGGGCCATGAGCAGTTCTTC.

This rearrangement joins TRBV4-1 to TRBJ1-6; 7 nucleotides line up with TRBD1. V was pared by 1 base and J by 6 bases, with 3 bases of the junction left unmatched. The CDR3 is made up of 15 amino acids. In germline, CDR1 is MGHRA, CDR2 YSYEKL. CDR3 region: CASSQGQGANSPLHF. The CDR3 bases are TGCGCCAGCAGCCAAGGACAGGGCGCTAATTCACCCCTCCACTTT.

This clone was seen once. The chain employs TRBV2 and TRBJ1-5; D gene ambiguous. Germline V gene data show CDR1 as SNHLY and CDR2 as FYNNEI. This CDR3 is built from 14 residues. V dropped 3 bases and J dropped 8 bases, with 14 bases sitting between them. The CDR3 is CASSEASEIEPQHF. CDR3 nucleotide sequence: TGTGCCAGCAGTGAGGCCAGCGAGATAGAGCCCCAGCATTTT.

This clone was found once. The chain uses TRBV6-5 and TRBJ1-2; TRBD1 might be the D (5 bases). V was clipped by 8 bases and J by 5 bases, with 12 bases between them. The length of the CDR3 is 12 residues. Germline V gene sequence: CDR1 MNHEY, CDR2 SVGAGI. DNA for the CDR3: TGTGCCAGCGGGGGAGGGAGGTATGGCTACACCTTC. Its translation is CASGGGRYGYTF.

The genes are TRBV3-1 (or the pseudogene TRBV3-2) and TRBJ1-3; unclear D gene. The CDR3 totals 13 residues. V dropped 7 bases and J dropped 2 bases, with 9 bases sitting between them. Germline V gene data show CDR1 as LGHDT and CDR2 as YNNKEL (reference sequence). This chain's CDR3 is CASTEPPGNTIYF. The DNA of the CDR3 is TGTGCCAGCACCGAGCCCCCTGGAAACACCATATATTTT.

This clone was observed a handful of times. The chain has TRBV2 and TRBJ2-7; 8 bases map to TRBD1. The V gene's germline CDR1 is SNHLY and CDR2 FYNNEI. The junction had 9 bases not matched to a gene; V was cut back by 6 bases and J by 2 bases. The CDR3 sequence is 15 residues long. CDR3 DNA: TGTGCCAGCAGGAAGACAGGGGTCGAGGCCTACGAGCAGTACTTC. Amino acid sequence: CASRKTGVEAYEQYF.

V is TRBV2 and J is TRBJ1-1; unclear D gene. The length of the CDR3 is 14 residues. CDR1 and CDR2 from the germline V gene are SNHLY and FYNNEI. Deletions cut 5 bases from V and 5 bases from J, with 15 bases between. The CDR3 spells CASSSLGGDTEAFF. CDR3 coding DNA: TGTGCCAGCAGTTCCTTGGGCGGGGATACTGAAGCTTTCTTT. The full variable domain, completed using reference TRBV2 and TRBJ1-1, is EPEVTQTPSHQVTQMGQEVILRCVPISNHLYFYWYRQILGQKVEFLVSFYNNEISEKSEIFDDQFSVERPDGSNFTLKIRSTKLEDSAMYFCASSSLGGDTEAFFGQGTRLTVV.

The rearrangement links TRBV7-8 to TRBJ1-3; 7 bases are shared with TRBD1. Germline-derived CDR1 and CDR2 are SGHVS and FQNEAQ. This CDR3 region has 16 residues. Trimming cost V 5 bases and J 0 bases; bases outside gene matches: 7. The CDR3 spells CASSPTGTFSGNTIYF. The CDR3 DNA sequence: TGTGCCAGCAGCCCGACAGGGACCTTCTCTGGAAACACCATATATTTT. Full variable domain (outside the CDR3, taken from reference TRBV7-8 and TRBJ1-3): GAGVSQSPRYKVAKRGQDVALRCDPISGHVSLFWYQQALGQGPEFLTYFQNEAQLDKSGLPSDRFFAERPEGSVSTLKIQRTQQEDSAVYLCASSPTGTFSGNTIYFGEGSWLTVV.

The chain employs TRBV13 and TRBJ2-7, with TRBD1 matching 8 bases. The CDR3 sequence is 12 residues long. Germline V gives CDR1 PRHDT, CDR2 FYEKMQ (reference sequence). With V trimmed by 3 bases and J by 6 bases, 1 base remained unmatched. CDR3 nucleotide sequence: TGTGCCAGCAGCTTCGACAGGGGCGAGCAGTACTTC. It encodes CASSFDRGEQYF.

The CDR3 bases are TGTGCCAGCTCACCACCACGCGGGGTTGGCAATGAGCAGTTCTTC. This translates into CASSPPRGVGNEQFF. The chain uses TRBV18 and TRBJ2-1; a weak D match, TRBD2 (6 bases). Germline V gene data show CDR1 as KGHSH and CDR2 as LQKENI. This CDR3 is 15 amino acids long. V was clipped by 0 bases and J by 6 bases, with 12 bases between them. The whole variable domain, remainder taken from reference TRBV18 and TRBJ2-1, is NAGVMQNPRHLVRRRGQEARLRCSPMKGHSHVYWYRQLPEEGLKFMVYLQKENIIDESGMPKERFSAEFPKEGPSILRIQQVVRGDSAAYFCASSPPRGVGNEQFFGPGTRLTVL.

V is TRBV10-3 and J is TRBJ1-2; D is unclear. The V end lost 4 bases, the J end lost 8 bases, and 8 bases lay between the germline ends. The CDR3 is 11 amino acids. Germline V CDR1 and CDR2: ENHRY, SYGVKD. CDR3 nucleotide sequence: TGTGCCATCAGTGCCGGGAACGGCTACACCTTC. Translating gives CAISAGNGYTF.

This CDR3 is CASSTRLAGGNEQFF. The CDR3 DNA reads TGTGCCAGTAGTACGCGACTAGCGGGGGGCAATGAGCAGTTCTTC. This sequence joins TRBV19 and TRBJ2-1, with TRBD2 identical over 13 bases. The CDR3 length is 15 residues. The trim removed 4 bases at V and 6 bases at J, leaving 3 bases unmatched. Germline values: CDR1 LNHDA, CDR2 SQIVND (reference sequence).

V and J are TRBV6-5 and TRBJ2-4, with D tentatively TRBD2 (6 bases). From germline, CDR1 is MNHEY and CDR2 SVGAGI. This CDR3 has 14 amino acids. Deletions cut 0 bases from V and 3 bases from J, with 6 bases between. The CDR3 protein is CASSYSGGKNIQYF. CDR3 nucleotide sequence: TGTGCCAGCAGTTACTCGGGGGGCAAAAACATTCAGTACTTC.

The V gene is TRBV19, the J gene TRBJ2-7, with 7 bases lining up with TRBD1. Germline V gene sequence: CDR1 LNHDA, CDR2 SQIVND (reference sequence). CDR3 length: 14 amino acids. V shed 4 bases and J 0 bases; nucleotides not matched to a gene: 3. Here the CDR3 DNA reads TGTGCCAGTAGTACCGGACAGGACTCCTACGAGCAGTACTTC. As protein: CASSTGQDSYEQYF.

The J gene is TRBJ2-7, the V gene TRBV10-3; TRBD1 agrees at 9 bases. The CDR3 loop spans 14 amino acids. Trimming at V came to 6 bases and at J to 4 bases, leaving 7 bases not matched to a gene. Germline CDR1 is ENHRY and CDR2 is SYGVKD. The DNA for the CDR3 is TGTGCCATCAGGGCAGGGACAGGGTCGTACGAGCAGTACTTC. Residues: CAIRAGTGSYEQYF.

This rearrangement joins TRBV19 to TRBJ2-5, with D possibly TRBD1 on 6 matching bases. This CDR3 is built from 16 residues. The V and J ends lost 5 bases and 5 bases respectively, with 21 bases between them. Germline V gene lookup returns CDR1 LNHDA and CDR2 SQIVND (reference sequence). The CDR3 region has the DNA TGTGCCAGTAGTCCTCATCACCGCACAGGGATGGAGACCCAGTACTTC. The encoded protein is CASSPHHRTGMETQYF.

The chain uses TRBV7-6 and TRBJ2-1; maybe TRBD2 (5 bases). CDR1 SGHVS and CDR2 FNYEAQ come from the germline V gene. The CDR3 is 14 amino acids. Trimming cost V 5 bases and J 8 bases, with 16 bases left between them. The CDR3 here is CASSGLDPLDEQFF. CDR3 nucleotides: TGTGCCAGCAGCGGACTGGACCCCTTGGATGAGCAGTTCTTC.

This clone showed up just a few times. V gene TRBV13 combines with J gene TRBJ2-3, with a weak D call TRBD2 (7 bases). The CDR3 totals 19 residues. V shed 7 bases and J shed 1 base, with 27 bases lying between them. The V gene's germline CDR1 is PRHDT and CDR2 FYEKMQ (reference sequence). This CDR3 reads CASIVTGLLGGAGTDTQYF. In DNA, the CDR3 is TGTGCCAGCATTGTAACAGGTTTATTGGGGGGGGCTGGCACAGATACGCAGTATTTT.

This sequence joins TRBV19 and TRBJ2-3; 10 bases are a match to TRBD2. Unmatched junction bases numbered 11, after V lost 3 bases and J lost 5 bases. The CDR3 covers 17 residues. Germline CDR1 and CDR2: LNHDA and SQIVND (reference sequence). As DNA, the CDR3 is TGTGCCAGTAGTATGTATAGGAGCGGGGGGGCACGAGATACGCAGTATTTT. It translates to CASSMYRSGGARDTQYF.

This sequence joins TRBV3-1 (or the pseudogene TRBV3-2) and TRBJ2-7, with 14 positions matching TRBD2. The germline V gene encodes CDR1 LGHDT and CDR2 YNNKEL (reference sequence). J was trimmed by 0 bases and V by 0 bases; bases with no gene match: 7. The CDR3 is made up of 19 amino acids. CDR3 in DNA: TGTGCCAGCAGCCAAGAAGTGACTAGCGGGGGGGCGAACTCCTACGAGCAGTACTTC. Amino acid sequence: CASSQEVTSGGANSYEQYF.

DNA for the CDR3: TGCAGTGCTGGGACAGGAGCCGTACAGTACTTC. Translation gives CSAGTGAVQYF. V gene TRBV20-1 combines with J gene TRBJ2-7; TRBD1 matches 8 bases. Germline CDR1 and CDR2: DFQATT and SNEGSKA (reference sequence). The CDR3 has 11 residues. V lost 5 bases to trimming and J lost 10 bases; unmatched junction nucleotides: 7.

This clone has a single count. J is TRBJ2-2 and V is TRBV3-1 (or the pseudogene TRBV3-2), with TRBD1 as a possible D gene (7 bases). Germline V lookup: CDR1 LGHDT, CDR2 YNNKEL (reference sequence). The V gene lost 5 bases and the J gene lost 3 bases, with 13 bases spanning the gap. The CDR3 totals 15 residues. The CDR3 DNA reads as TGTGCCAGCAGCAAAGGCAGGGGGGACACCGGGGAGCTGTTTTTT. Its translation: CASSKGRGDTGELFF.